This record looks at one T cell receptor (beta chain) sequence and its context. The entry originates in a study of cytotoxic CD8 clonotypes in ibrutinib-treated CLL. Trimming left V 7 bases short and J 8 bases short, with 26 bases between. CDR3 length: 16 residues. Method: immunoSEQ multiplex PCR; TCRdb's copy keeps in-frame clones and lacks some. The sample holds almost 250,000 clones, about three quarters seen once. The chain uses TRBV23-1 and TRBJ1-2; D is ambiguous. TRBV23-1 falls under the ORF class, with uncertain function. This TCR was recovered from a human donor with chronic lymphocytic leukemia. Sequencing used PBMCs, obtained after 24 months of ibrutinib treatment. CDR3 nucleotide sequence: TGCGCCAGCATCTCCCGCCTCGGTCGAGTCCCTAAGGGCTACACCTTC. This encodes CASISRLGRVPKGYTF.